The 26 T cell receptor beta chains below come from one sample, sequenced in a study of cytomegalovirus exposure and HLA in healthy donors. PCR used 60 Vbeta primers and 13 Jbeta primers. Some clones are missing from TCRdb's copy, which holds only in-frame ones; the method was immunoSEQ multiplex PCR. This table holds 150,000 or so clones, 60% to 80% found once. Material: PBMCs. The origin of the receptors is a woman in her 40s in good health and CMV-seronegative.

As DNA, the CDR3 is TGCGCCAGCAGTCTGCGGCGCGGGGCTACGGGGCAGTACTTC. Translating it yields CASSLRRGATGQYF. The chain is built from TRBV23-1 and TRBJ2-7, with TRBD2 as a possible D gene (6 bases). TRBV23-1 is labeled an ORF, and its function is uncertain. The CDR3 consists of 14 residues. Trimming removed 4 bases at V and 9 bases at J, with 19 bases between.

This clone was counted between two and nine times. J is TRBJ2-7 and V is TRBV5-4; a weak D match, TRBD2 (6 bases). V gave up 4 bases and J gave up 0 bases, with 14 bases separating them. The germline V gene has CDR1 SGHNT and CDR2 YYREEE (reference sequence). The CDR3 totals 15 residues. CDR3 loop: CASSRWGTFSYEQYF. The CDR3 nucleotides are TGTGCCAGCAGCCGGTGGGGGACTTTCTCCTACGAGCAGTACTTC. Complete variable domain (other parts from reference TRBV5-4 and TRBJ2-7): ETGVTQSPTHLIKTRGQQVTLRCSSQSGHNTVSWYQQALGQGPQFIFQYYREEENGRGNFPPRFSGLQFPNYSSELNVNALELDDSALYLCASSRWGTFSYEQYFGPGTRLTVT.

The chain has TRBV16 and TRBJ2-1; a weak D match, TRBD2 (5 bases). CDR1 and CDR2 from the germline V gene are KGHSY and FQNENV. CDR3 length equals 15 residues. V was cut by 0 bases and J by 4 bases, with 10 bases left in between. CDR3 sequence (DNA): TGTGCCAGCAGCCAATCGGGTACGGGGTACAATGAGCAGTTCTTC. It yields the protein CASSQSGTGYNEQFF.

V and J are TRBV20-1 and TRBJ1-6; D perhaps matches TRBD1 (6 bases). From germline, CDR1 is DFQATT and CDR2 SNEGSKA (reference sequence). CDR3 length: 11 amino acids. The V end was cut by 6 bases, the J end by 10 bases, with 10 bases between. The DNA for the CDR3 is TGCAGTGCGGGACAAAGATCACCCCTCCACTTT. It translates to CSAGQRSPLHF.

This chain uses TRBV7-2 with TRBJ1-2; TRBD1 is a possible D gene (5 bases). The germline V gene has CDR1 SGHTA and CDR2 FQGNSA. There are 14 residues in the CDR3. Trimming pared 6 bases from V and 5 bases from J, leaving 16 bases between. In DNA, the CDR3 is TGTGCCAGCAGTTTCCTCGGGCGGGGGTATGGCTACACCTTC. It encodes CASSFLGRGYGYTF.

The rearrangement links TRBV20-1 to TRBJ1-1; weak D call: TRBD1 (6 bases). V lost 6 bases and J lost 6, with 11 bases in between. Germline CDR1 is DFQATT and CDR2 is SNEGSKA (reference sequence). The CDR3 loop spans 11 amino acids. The CDR3: CSAKGGAEAFF. In nucleotides, the CDR3 is TGCAGTGCCAAAGGGGGGGCTGAAGCTTTCTTT.

V is TRBV6-6 and J is TRBJ1-5, with TRBD1 matching over 8 bases. V was clipped by 2 bases and J by 4 bases; unmatched bases: 7. The CDR3 is 16 amino acids. In germline, CDR1 is MNHNY, CDR2 SVGAGI (reference sequence). The CDR3 here is CASSYLDRGDNQPQHF. The CDR3 DNA reads TGTGCCAGCAGTTACCTAGACAGGGGCGATAATCAGCCCCAGCATTTT.

Here the CDR3 DNA reads TGCGCCAGCAGCCTGGGACAGGGGGCGGGTCAGCCCCAGCATTTT. Protein sequence: CASSLGQGAGQPQHF. The V call is TRBV5-1, the J call TRBJ1-5; 12 bases fit TRBD1. The trim removed 4 bases at V and 6 bases at J, leaving 5 bases unmatched. CDR1 and CDR2 from the germline V gene are SGHRS and YFSETQ. The CDR3 contains 15 residues.

The DNA for the CDR3 is TGCGCCAGCAGCCCTTGGGATACGGGGTTATCCGAGCAGTACTTC. It yields the protein CASSPWDTGLSEQYF. This sequence joins TRBV5-1 and TRBJ2-7; possible D gene TRBD2, 5 bases. This CDR3 is built from 15 residues. V was pared by 4 bases and J by 6 bases, with 20 bases between. Looked up from germline, CDR1 is SGHRS and CDR2 is YFSETQ.

The gene calls are TRBV4-3 and TRBJ1-4; unclear D gene. Trimming removed 4 bases from V and 6 bases from J, with 9 bases in between. Germline assignment: CDR1 LGHNA and CDR2 YSLEER. This CDR3 contains 13 residues. The CDR3, as DNA: TGCGCCAGCAGCCTGGGCGGGGATGAAAAACTGTTTTTT. Amino acid sequence: CASSLGGDEKLFF.

The CDR3 reads CASSPPGGFYGYTF. In DNA, the CDR3 is TGTGCCAGCAGTCCCCCCGGAGGCTTCTATGGCTACACCTTC. V gene TRBV28 combines with J gene TRBJ1-2; no reliable D call. The CDR3 runs to 14 residues. The V and J ends lost 5 bases and 4 bases respectively, with 14 bases between them. Germline assignment: CDR1 MDHEN and CDR2 SYDVKM.

The V and J genes are TRBV9 and TRBJ1-2, with 8 bases fitting TRBD1. Trimming cost V 0 bases and J 8 bases; bases outside gene matches: 9. Per the germline V gene, CDR1 is SGDLS and CDR2 is YYNGEE. This CDR3 has 15 amino acids. Written as DNA, the CDR3 is TGTGCCAGCAGCGTAGTGTCAGGGGGCGCAAAAGGCTACACCTTC. Its translation: CASSVVSGGAKGYTF.

The CDR3 spells CASRGGAADTQYF. CDR3 coding DNA: TGTGCCAGCAGGGGGGGGGCCGCAGATACGCAGTATTTT. The chain combines TRBV2 with TRBJ2-3; tentatively, D is TRBD2 (7 bases). Per the germline V gene, CDR1 is SNHLY and CDR2 is FYNNEI. The ends were cut back, 6 bases at V and 4 bases at J, with 11 bases in the middle. The CDR3 has 13 amino acids.

This chain joins TRBV29-1 and TRBJ2-2; possibly TRBD2 for D (6 bases). The CDR3 consists of 13 residues. Germline V gene sequence: CDR1 SQVTM, CDR2 ANQGSEA. V was cut by 4 bases and J by 4 bases, with 10 bases left in between. The chain's CDR3 is CSVGLAITGELFF. The CDR3 nucleotides are TGCAGCGTTGGGCTAGCGATCACCGGGGAGCTGTTTTTT.

V is TRBV28 and J is TRBJ2-2; the match to TRBD1 covers 8 bases. Germline values: CDR1 MDHEN, CDR2 SYDVKM. V trimming: 6 bases; J trimming: 0 bases; junction bases outside the gene matches: 3. The CDR3 is 15 amino acids. CDR3 residues: CASSQQGANTGELFF. The CDR3 bases are TGTGCCAGCAGCCAACAGGGGGCGAACACCGGGGAGCTGTTTTTT.

The chain recombines TRBV7-3 with TRBJ2-3; 10 bases are a match to TRBD2. V gave up 1 base and J gave up 5 bases; unmatched junction bases: 9. This CDR3 comprises 17 residues. Germline V gene data show CDR1 as SGHTA and CDR2 as FQGTGA. CDR3 sequence (DNA): TGTGCCAGCAGCTTAAGGGCTAGCGGGGGTGGTTTAGATACGCAGTATTTT. It encodes CASSLRASGGGLDTQYF.

This clone was counted a few times. This chain uses TRBV11-2 with TRBJ1-2, with TRBD1 as a possible D gene (6 bases). Germline CDR1 and CDR2: SGHAT and FQNNGV. CDR3 length: 15 amino acids. V gave up 0 bases and J gave up 4 bases, with 12 bases separating them. CDR3 protein: CASSLDSGAGYGYTF. CDR3 DNA sequence: TGTGCCAGCAGCTTAGATTCAGGGGCGGGCTATGGCTACACCTTC.

On this clone: The germline gene is not matched at one end of the junction; a read error may be the cause. The chain has TRBV7-9 and TRBJ2-3; unclear D gene. The CDR3 runs 12 residues. Germline assignment: CDR1 SEHNR and CDR2 FQNEAQ (reference sequence). The CDR3: CSSSFSRDTQYF. CDR3 sequence (DNA): TGTTCCAGCAGCTTTTCTAGGGATACGCAGTATTTT. Full variable domain (outside the CDR3, taken from reference TRBV7-9 and TRBJ2-3): DTGVSQNPRHKITKRGQNVTFRCDPISEHNRLYWYRQTLGQGPEFLTYFQNEAQLEKSRLLSDRFSAERPKGSFSTLEIQRTEQGDSAMYLCSSSFSRDTQYFGPGTRLTVL.

The chain uses TRBV18 and TRBJ2-1; 7 bases align to TRBD2. V trimming: 4 bases; J trimming: 8 bases; junction bases outside the gene matches: 14. This CDR3 is built from 16 residues. Germline lookup yields CDR1 KGHSH and CDR2 LQKENI. The DNA of the CDR3 is TGTGCCAGCTCACGGGGCCGGACTAGGATTTGGGATGAGCAGTTCTTC. Amino acids: CASSRGRTRIWDEQFF.

The genes are TRBV6-6 and TRBJ2-1, with no clear D. The CDR3 sequence is 15 residues long. The ends were cut back, 4 bases at V and 0 bases at J, with 10 bases in the middle. Germline V gene lookup returns CDR1 MNHNY and CDR2 SVGAGI (reference sequence). CDR3 in amino acids: CASSFRGTSYNEQFF. For the CDR3, the DNA is TGTGCCAGCAGTTTCAGAGGCACCTCCTACAATGAGCAGTTCTTC.

The CDR3 sequence: CASSFGGGYEQYF. The CDR3 DNA reads as TGTGCCAGCAGCTTCGGGGGGGGTTACGAGCAGTACTTC. V is TRBV7-2 and J is TRBJ2-7, with TRBD2 identical over 8 bases. Germline CDR1 reads SGHTA; CDR2 reads FQGNSA. This CDR3 is 13 amino acids long. V was clipped by 3 bases and J by 4 bases; unmatched bases: 2.

This chain joins TRBV4-2 and TRBJ1-1; D is possibly TRBD1 (6 bases). Germline V gives CDR1 LGHNA, CDR2 YNFKEQ. The CDR3 extends over 18 amino acids. Trimming cost V 0 bases and J 1 base, with 18 bases left between them. In DNA, the CDR3 is TGTGCCAGCAGCCAAGATCGCGCGGGGGCGGATGCGAACACTGAAGCTTTCTTT. Residues: CASSQDRAGADANTEAFF.

V gene TRBV27 combines with J gene TRBJ1-6, with 10 bases fitting TRBD1. Germline V gives CDR1 MNHEY, CDR2 SMNVEV (reference sequence). V was clipped by 5 bases and J by 9 bases; unmatched bases: 7. The CDR3 runs 15 residues. The CDR3 DNA is TGTGCCAGCAGTAGCTGGGACAGGGGAGGTTCACCCCTCCACTTT. Protein product: CASSSWDRGGSPLHF.

V is TRBV10-1 and J is TRBJ2-7; D is possibly TRBD2 (6 bases). Trimming shortened V by 9 bases and J by 0 bases, and 6 bases separated the two germline ends. Germline CDR1 and CDR2: WNHNN and SYGVQD (reference sequence). The CDR3 consists of 11 residues. CDR3 residues: CARDYSYEQYF. CDR3 sequence (DNA): TGCGCCAGGGACTACTCCTACGAGCAGTACTTC.

The table lists this clone with a few counts. The chain employs TRBV5-5 and TRBJ2-7; 11 bases align to TRBD1. V gave up 5 bases and J gave up 3 bases; unmatched junction bases: 4. The germline V gene encodes CDR1 SGHKS and CDR2 YYEKEE (reference sequence). This CDR3 region has 14 residues. CDR3 region: CASRAGQGDYEQYF. CDR3 DNA: TGTGCCAGCAGAGCGGGACAGGGGGACTACGAGCAGTACTTC.

This chain links TRBV5-1 with TRBJ2-7; D is perhaps TRBD1 (6 bases). Trimming shortened V by 0 bases and J by 6 bases, and 16 bases separated the two germline ends. Germline values: CDR1 SGHRS, CDR2 YFSETQ. The CDR3 runs to 15 residues. This CDR3 reads CASSLGTVGPGEQYF. The CDR3 DNA sequence: TGCGCCAGCAGCTTGGGGACAGTCGGGCCCGGCGAGCAGTACTTC.